The rows below give T cell receptor beta chains drawn from one sample of a study of shared clonotypes between healthy human individuals. The repertoire was sequenced with immunoSEQ multiplex PCR; TCRdb's copy has only in-frame clones and lacks some. The data hold under 850,000 clones, with roughly 72% observed a single time. Sequenced input: memory CD4+ T cells sorted from blood. The receptors stem from a woman between 25 and 40 years old in good health. Each CDR3 is given with its conserved first and last residue. The D gene is left open where the match is weak. For some rows the clone size is stated as once, few or many, or as a class when expanded; others skip it.

v_call: TRBV9
d_call: TRBD1
j_call: TRBJ2-3
clone_size: NA
cdr3_nt: TGTGCCAGCAGCACACAGGGGGCAGATACGCAGTATTTT
cdr3_aa: CASSTQGADTQYF

v_call: TRBV18
d_call: NA
j_call: TRBJ1-2
clone_size: NA
cdr3_nt: TGTGCCAGCTCACCAAGCGGGGGCCAGCGAGATGGCTACACCTTC
cdr3_aa: CASSPSGGQRDGYTF

v_call: TRBV18
d_call: NA
j_call: TRBJ2-7
clone_size: NA
cdr3_nt: TGTGCCAGCTCACCACCTTCTATCAACGAGCAGTACTTC
cdr3_aa: CASSPPSINEQYF

v_call: TRBV10-3
d_call: TRBD1
j_call: TRBJ2-7
clone_size: NA
cdr3_nt: TGTGCCATCAGTGAGTCACAGGGGCGGGCCTACGAGCAGTACTTC
cdr3_aa: CAISESQGRAYEQYF

v_call: TRBV7-2
d_call: TRBD2
j_call: TRBJ2-2
clone_size: NA
cdr3_nt: TGTGCCAGCAGCCCCCAGGGACTAGCGGGAGGTACCGGGGAGCTGTTTTTT
cdr3_aa: CASSPQGLAGGTGELFF

v_call: TRBV6-4
d_call: TRBD2
j_call: TRBJ2-7
clone_size: NA
cdr3_nt: TGTGCCAGCCCAATCGAGGCGGGAGGGCCCTGGACCTGCGAGCAGTACTTC
cdr3_aa: CASPIEAGGPWTCEQYF

v_call: TRBV6-5
d_call: TRBD1
j_call: TRBJ1-2
clone_size: NA
cdr3_nt: TGTGCCAGCACACAGGGGAAGGAGGGCTACACCTTC
cdr3_aa: CASTQGKEGYTF

v_call: TRBV28
d_call: TRBD1
j_call: TRBJ1-1
clone_size: NA
cdr3_nt: TGTGCCATACAAACACAGGGGCGGACTGAAGCTTTCTTT
cdr3_aa: CAIQTQGRTEAFF

v_call: TRBV5-1
d_call: NA
j_call: TRBJ1-2
clone_size: few
cdr3_nt: TGCGCCAGCAGCTTGCGGGGAGAGGAAGCGGGCTACACCTTC
cdr3_aa: CASSLRGEEAGYTF

v_call: TRBV29-1
d_call: NA
j_call: TRBJ2-7
clone_size: many
cdr3_nt: TGCAGCGTGGGGACCCTCTACAGCGAGCAGTACTTC
cdr3_aa: CSVGTLYSEQYF

v_call: TRBV4-2
d_call: NA
j_call: TRBJ2-3
clone_size: NA
cdr3_nt: TGTGCCAGCAGCCAAGTCGGTGGGGGGAACACAGATACGCAGTATTTT
cdr3_aa: CASSQVGGGNTDTQYF

v_call: TRBV5-1
d_call: NA
j_call: TRBJ2-7
clone_size: many
cdr3_nt: TGCGCCAGCAGCTCCGGGACACTTGCCTACGAGCAGTACTTC
cdr3_aa: CASSSGTLAYEQYF

v_call: TRBV20-1
d_call: NA
j_call: TRBJ1-2
clone_size: NA
cdr3_nt: TGCAGTGCTTCTCCTATTTATGGCTACACCTTC
cdr3_aa: CSASPIYGYTF

v_call: TRBV5-1
d_call: TRBD2
j_call: TRBJ2-7
clone_size: NA
cdr3_nt: TGCGCCAGCAGCTTTCGCAGCGGGAAAGCCTACGAGCAGTACTTC
cdr3_aa: CASSFRSGKAYEQYF

v_call: TRBV7-6
d_call: NA
j_call: TRBJ1-4
clone_size: NA
cdr3_nt: TGTGCCAGCAGCTTACAGAGAGATGAAAAACTGTTTTTT
cdr3_aa: CASSLQRDEKLFF

v_call: TRBV4-1
d_call: NA
j_call: TRBJ2-2
clone_size: once
cdr3_nt: TGCGCCAGCAGAGGACTAATCCCCAAAGTTGGGGAGCTGTTTTTT
cdr3_aa: CASRGLIPKVGELFF

v_call: TRBV28
d_call: NA
j_call: TRBJ1-5
clone_size: once
cdr3_nt: TGTGCCAGCAGTTTAAGCCAGGTACGCCAGCCCCAGCATTTT
cdr3_aa: CASSLSQVRQPQHF

v_call: TRBV9
d_call: TRBD1
j_call: TRBJ1-4
clone_size: NA
cdr3_nt: TGTGCCAGCAGCGTAGGACAGGGCGAAAAACTGTTTTTT
cdr3_aa: CASSVGQGEKLFF

v_call: TRBV7-3
d_call: NA
j_call: TRBJ2-1
clone_size: NA
cdr3_nt: TGTGCCAGCAGCTTCCCGGGGGTTGTAGAACAGTTCTTC
cdr3_aa: CASSFPGVVEQFF

v_call: TRBV28
d_call: NA
j_call: TRBJ2-7
clone_size: NA
cdr3_nt: TGTGCCAGCAGTCCTAATCCAGGCTACGAGCAGTACTTC
cdr3_aa: CASSPNPGYEQYF

v_call: TRBV7-6
d_call: NA
j_call: TRBJ2-5
clone_size: NA
cdr3_nt: TGTGCCAGTAGCCAAGTTTTAGAGACCCAGTACTTC
cdr3_aa: CASSQVLETQYF

v_call: TRBV28
d_call: TRBD2
j_call: TRBJ2-3
clone_size: NA
cdr3_nt: TGTGCCAGCAGTTGGCGGGGTGGACTAGCGGAGGGTACGCAGTATTTT
cdr3_aa: CASSWRGGLAEGTQYF

v_call: TRBV25-1
d_call: NA
j_call: TRBJ2-7
clone_size: NA
cdr3_nt: TGTGCCAGCACCGACGGGAGATCCTACGAGCAGTACTTC
cdr3_aa: CASTDGRSYEQYF

v_call: TRBV27
d_call: TRBD1
j_call: TRBJ1-1
clone_size: NA
cdr3_nt: TGTGCCAGCAGTTCAGGCCACAGAGGGGGCGGCACTGAAGCTTTCTTT
cdr3_aa: CASSSGHRGGGTEAFF

v_call: TRBV27
d_call: NA
j_call: TRBJ2-5
clone_size: NA
cdr3_nt: TGTGCCAGCCCCTTCGACGGGGGCAGGGAAGAGACCCAGTACTTC
cdr3_aa: CASPFDGGREETQYF

v_call: TRBV14
d_call: TRBD2
j_call: TRBJ2-7
clone_size: NA
cdr3_nt: TGTGCCAGCAGCGCCGGGACTAGCGGGAGTGAGCAGTACTTC
cdr3_aa: CASSAGTSGSEQYF

v_call: TRBV10-3
d_call: TRBD1
j_call: TRBJ2-7
clone_size: many
cdr3_nt: TGTGCCATCGGGAGACAGGGGGCCCACGAGCAGTACTTC
cdr3_aa: CAIGRQGAHEQYF

v_call: TRBV7-9
d_call: TRBD1
j_call: TRBJ2-1
clone_size: many
cdr3_nt: TGTGCCAGCAGCTCTGACAGGGCCCATGAGCAGTTCTTC
cdr3_aa: CASSSDRAHEQFF

v_call: TRBV2
d_call: NA
j_call: TRBJ2-5
clone_size: NA
cdr3_nt: TGTGCCAGCAGGCAACAGGGGGGGTACCAAGAGACCCAGTACTTC
cdr3_aa: CASRQQGGYQETQYF

v_call: TRBV2
d_call: TRBD2
j_call: TRBJ2-1
clone_size: NA
cdr3_nt: TGTGCCAGCAGTATCATCAGACTAGCGGGACAGGATGAGCAGTTCTTC
cdr3_aa: CASSIIRLAGQDEQFF

v_call: TRBV27
d_call: NA
j_call: TRBJ2-7
clone_size: NA
cdr3_nt: TGTGCCAGCAGTCTCCGCCCCGGCTCCCCCTACGAGCAGTACTTC
cdr3_aa: CASSLRPGSPYEQYF

v_call: TRBV7-9
d_call: NA
j_call: TRBJ2-5
clone_size: NA
cdr3_nt: TGTGCCAGCGGAACCTGGTACGGACCAGAGGAAGAGACCCAGTACTTC
cdr3_aa: CASGTWYGPEEETQYF

v_call: TRBV9
d_call: NA
j_call: TRBJ2-1
clone_size: NA
cdr3_nt: TGTGCCAGCAGCGCACAGGGGGGGACCTACAATGAGCAGTTCTTC
cdr3_aa: CASSAQGGTYNEQFF

v_call: TRBV18
d_call: NA
j_call: TRBJ2-7
clone_size: NA
cdr3_nt: TGTGCCAGCTCACCACCGGTAGGGTTTGAGCAGTACTTC
cdr3_aa: CASSPPVGFEQYF

v_call: TRBV5-1
d_call: TRBD1
j_call: TRBJ2-5
clone_size: NA
cdr3_nt: TGCGCCAGCAGCGGGGGACAGCAAGAGACCCAGTACTTC
cdr3_aa: CASSGGQQETQYF

v_call: TRBV10-3
d_call: TRBD1
j_call: TRBJ1-2
clone_size: NA
cdr3_nt: TGTGCCATCAGTGAGTCAGACAGGGGGTATGGCTACACCTTC
cdr3_aa: CAISESDRGYGYTF

v_call: TRBV7-8
d_call: NA
j_call: TRBJ2-1
clone_size: NA
cdr3_nt: TGTGCCAGCAGCTTAGACGCGCTAGCCGAGATCAATGAGCAGTTCTTC
cdr3_aa: CASSLDALAEINEQFF

v_call: TRBV28
d_call: NA
j_call: TRBJ1-1
clone_size: NA
cdr3_nt: TGTGCCAGCGGGGGCCGAACCACTGAAGCTTTCTTT
cdr3_aa: CASGGRTTEAFF

v_call: TRBV5-8
d_call: NA
j_call: TRBJ1-2
clone_size: NA
cdr3_nt: TGTGCCAGCAGCTTGGCGGTGGCGGAAAACTACTATGGCTACACCTTC
cdr3_aa: CASSLAVAENYYGYTF

v_call: TRBV6-1
d_call: TRBD1
j_call: TRBJ2-1
clone_size: few
cdr3_nt: TGTGCCAGCAGTCCCGACTCCGACAGGGGGAAGCAGTTCTTC
cdr3_aa: CASSPDSDRGKQFF

v_call: TRBV5-5
d_call: NA
j_call: TRBJ1-6
clone_size: NA
cdr3_nt: TGTGCCAGCAGCTTGGAGATAGGGATTTGGAATTCACCCCTCCACTTT
cdr3_aa: CASSLEIGIWNSPLHF

v_call: TRBV5-8
d_call: NA
j_call: TRBJ2-6
clone_size: NA
cdr3_nt: TGTGCCAGCAGTTTGAGCACAATCTCTGGGGCCAACGTCCTGACTTTC
cdr3_aa: CASSLSTISGANVLTF

v_call: TRBV7-2
d_call: NA
j_call: TRBJ2-1
clone_size: NA
cdr3_nt: TGTGCCAGCAGCCAAGGGACTTACAATGAGCAGTTCTTC
cdr3_aa: CASSQGTYNEQFF

v_call: TRBV5-1
d_call: TRBD1
j_call: TRBJ2-1
clone_size: NA
cdr3_nt: TGCGCCAGCGGTCCCGACAGGGTTTCCTACAATGAGCAGTTCTTC
cdr3_aa: CASGPDRVSYNEQFF

v_call: TRBV11-2
d_call: NA
j_call: TRBJ2-3
clone_size: NA
cdr3_nt: TGTGCCAGCAGCCCCCAGATAGGGGGGATGGGCGCAGATACGCAGTATTTT
cdr3_aa: CASSPQIGGMGADTQYF

v_call: TRBV19
d_call: NA
j_call: TRBJ1-5
clone_size: NA
cdr3_nt: TGTGCCAGTAGTATTTATGGCGGACGGATCAATCAGCCCCAGCATTTT
cdr3_aa: CASSIYGGRINQPQHF

v_call: TRBV20-1
d_call: TRBD1
j_call: TRBJ1-2
clone_size: NA
cdr3_nt: TGCAGTCCGGGACAGGGGTTTCGCTACACCTTC
cdr3_aa: CSPGQGFRYTF

v_call: TRBV5-1
d_call: NA
j_call: TRBJ2-2
clone_size: NA
cdr3_nt: TGCGCCAGCAGCTTGTCTGTCCCCAGTGATGGCGGGGAGCTGTTTTTT
cdr3_aa: CASSLSVPSDGGELFF

v_call: TRBV18
d_call: NA
j_call: TRBJ1-2
clone_size: few
cdr3_nt: TGTGCCAGCTCACCGGACAGTTCGGCTGGCTACACCTTC
cdr3_aa: CASSPDSSAGYTF

v_call: TRBV6-6
d_call: NA
j_call: TRBJ1-3
clone_size: NA
cdr3_nt: TGTGCCAGCAGTCCCCGACAGACACCAGGAAACACCATATATTTT
cdr3_aa: CASSPRQTPGNTIYF

v_call: TRBV29-1
d_call: TRBD2
j_call: TRBJ2-1
clone_size: many
cdr3_nt: TGCAGCGTTTTGGGTAGCGGGATGTACAATGAGCAGTTCTTC
cdr3_aa: CSVLGSGMYNEQFF

v_call: TRBV7-2
d_call: TRBD1
j_call: TRBJ1-1
clone_size: NA
cdr3_nt: TGTGCCAGCAGCTTCACCCGGACAGGCGGAAAAACGGCTTTCTTT
cdr3_aa: CASSFTRTGGKTAFF

v_call: TRBV18
d_call: NA
j_call: TRBJ1-2
clone_size: NA
cdr3_nt: TGTGCCAGCTCACCACAGGGCTATGGCTACACCTTC
cdr3_aa: CASSPQGYGYTF

v_call: TRBV6-6
d_call: TRBD1
j_call: TRBJ2-3
clone_size: NA
cdr3_nt: TGTGCCAGCACCTTGACCGGGACAGGGAAGGGGGATACGCAGTATTTT
cdr3_aa: CASTLTGTGKGDTQYF

v_call: TRBV27
d_call: TRBD1
j_call: TRBJ2-7
clone_size: NA
cdr3_nt: TGTGCCAGCAAACGGGACAGGGGGACGTACGAGCAGTACTTC
cdr3_aa: CASKRDRGTYEQYF

v_call: TRBV28
d_call: NA
j_call: TRBJ2-5
clone_size: NA
cdr3_nt: TGTGCCAGCAGCTCGGGTCAGCAAGAGACCCAGTACTTC
cdr3_aa: CASSSGQQETQYF

v_call: TRBV19
d_call: NA
j_call: TRBJ1-4
clone_size: many
cdr3_nt: TGTGCCAGTAGTATTCAGGGGATTGGCGAAAAACTGTTTTTT
cdr3_aa: CASSIQGIGEKLFF

v_call: TRBV11-2
d_call: TRBD2
j_call: TRBJ2-1
clone_size: NA
cdr3_nt: TGTGCCAGCAGCTACGGGTCCAGCGGGAAAGCCTACAATGAGCAGTTCTTC
cdr3_aa: CASSYGSSGKAYNEQFF

v_call: TRBV2
d_call: TRBD2
j_call: TRBJ2-1
clone_size: few
cdr3_nt: TGTGCCAGCAGCCCCGGGACTAGCGGGGTTTATGAGCAGTTCTTC
cdr3_aa: CASSPGTSGVYEQFF

v_call: TRBV5-1
d_call: TRBD1
j_call: TRBJ1-2
clone_size: NA
cdr3_nt: TGCGCCAGCAGCCCCGGACAGGAAAGAAACTATGGCTACACCTTC
cdr3_aa: CASSPGQERNYGYTF